These 6 T cell receptor beta chains share one sample of origin, sequenced in a study of technical replicates of blood from a few donors. Method: immunoSEQ multiplex PCR; TCRdb's copy keeps in-frame clones and lacks some. The sample shows about 80,000 clones, less than 98% of them seen only once. Sequencing used T cells isolated from PBMCs. These receptors were taken from a human donor in good health.

This chain joins TRBV10-2 and TRBJ1-2, with D possibly being TRBD1 (5 bases). The germline V gene encodes CDR1 WSHSY and CDR2 SAAADI. This CDR3 contains 14 residues. Trimming shortened V by 6 bases and J by 5 bases, and 16 bases separated the two germline ends. The CDR3 sequence: CASRETEDLYGYTF. The CDR3 DNA reads as TGCGCCAGCAGGGAGACAGAAGATTTATATGGCTACACCTTC.

The chain uses TRBV7-7 and TRBJ2-5, with 8 bases fitting TRBD1. The germline V gene encodes CDR1 SSHAT and CDR2 FNYEAQ (reference sequence). V shed 5 bases, J shed 3 bases, and the junction held 5 bases outside the gene matches. The CDR3 is 14 amino acids. The CDR3 here is CASSIGTGEETQYF. The CDR3 DNA reads as TGTGCCAGCAGCATAGGGACAGGAGAAGAGACCCAGTACTTC.

V and J are TRBV6-5 and TRBJ2-2; D not resolved. Germline V lookup: CDR1 MNHEY, CDR2 SVGAGI. The germline V and J ends were trimmed by 4 bases and 6 bases, with 9 bases remaining between them. The CDR3 totals 13 residues. CDR3: CASSSRGAGELFF. In DNA form, the CDR3 reads TGTGCCAGCAGTTCCCGAGGTGCCGGGGAGCTGTTTTTT.

J is TRBJ2-2 and V is TRBV2; tentative D call: TRBD2 (6 bases). V was clipped by 7 bases and J by 5 bases, with 14 bases between them. The CDR3 has 14 amino acids. Germline V gene data show CDR1 as SNHLY and CDR2 as FYNNEI. The CDR3 here is CASIRNGGTGELFF. The CDR3 bases are TGTGCCAGCATAAGGAATGGGGGGACCGGGGAGCTGTTTTTT.

This clone was found once. The genes are TRBV14 and TRBJ2-7; TRBD1 matches 9 bases. CDR3 length equals 15 residues. After removal of 4 bases from V and 2 bases from J, the junction contained 6 bases not matched to a gene. Germline V gene sequence: CDR1 SGHDN, CDR2 FVKESK. As DNA, the CDR3 is TGTGCCAGCAGCCCATTCCGGGACAGGGCCTACGAGCAGTACTTC. Its translation: CASSPFRDRAYEQYF.

The gene calls are TRBV4-2 and TRBJ1-2; 9 bases fit TRBD1. The trim removed 0 bases at V and 7 bases at J, leaving 6 bases unmatched. The CDR3 runs 15 residues. Germline CDR1 is LGHNA and CDR2 is YNFKEQ. The CDR3 sequence: CASSQDQGDRAGYTF. CDR3 DNA: TGTGCCAGCAGCCAAGATCAGGGGGACAGGGCTGGCTACACCTTC.